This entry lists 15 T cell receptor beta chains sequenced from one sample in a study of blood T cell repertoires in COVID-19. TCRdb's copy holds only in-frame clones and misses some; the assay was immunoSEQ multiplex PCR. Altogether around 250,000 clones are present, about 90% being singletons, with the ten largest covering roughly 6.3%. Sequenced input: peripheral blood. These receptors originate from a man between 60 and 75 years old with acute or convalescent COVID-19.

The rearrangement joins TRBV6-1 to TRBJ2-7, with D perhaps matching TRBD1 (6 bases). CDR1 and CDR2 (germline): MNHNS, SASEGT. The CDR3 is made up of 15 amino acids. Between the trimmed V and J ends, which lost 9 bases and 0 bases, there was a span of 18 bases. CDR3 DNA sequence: TGTGCCAGTGGGGGCATGGGGCACAGCTCCTACGAGCAGTACTTC. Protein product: CASGGMGHSSYEQYF.

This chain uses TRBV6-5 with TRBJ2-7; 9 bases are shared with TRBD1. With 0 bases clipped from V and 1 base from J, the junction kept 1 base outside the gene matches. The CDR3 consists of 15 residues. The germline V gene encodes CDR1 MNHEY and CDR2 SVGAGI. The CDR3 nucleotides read TGTGCCAGCAGTTACTCGGGACAGGGTTCCTACGAGCAGTACTTC. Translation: CASSYSGQGSYEQYF.

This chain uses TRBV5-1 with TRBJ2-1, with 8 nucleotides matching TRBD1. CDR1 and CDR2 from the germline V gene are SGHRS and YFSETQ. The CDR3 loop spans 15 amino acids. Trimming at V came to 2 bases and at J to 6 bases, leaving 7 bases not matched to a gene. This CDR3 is CASSLGGQGGNEQFF. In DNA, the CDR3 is TGCGCCAGCAGCTTAGGCGGACAGGGCGGCAATGAGCAGTTCTTC.

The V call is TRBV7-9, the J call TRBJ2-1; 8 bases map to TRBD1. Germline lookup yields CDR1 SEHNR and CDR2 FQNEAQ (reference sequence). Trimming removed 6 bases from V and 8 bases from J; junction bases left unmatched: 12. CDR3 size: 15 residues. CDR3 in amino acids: CASSPGQGSLDEQFF. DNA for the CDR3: TGTGCCAGCAGTCCCGGACAGGGATCCTTAGATGAGCAGTTCTTC.

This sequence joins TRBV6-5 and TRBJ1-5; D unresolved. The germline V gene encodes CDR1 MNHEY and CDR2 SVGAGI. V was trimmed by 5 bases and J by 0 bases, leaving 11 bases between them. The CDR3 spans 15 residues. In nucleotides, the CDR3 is TGTGCCAGCAGTCTACAGAGGGATAGCAATCAGCCCCAGCATTTT. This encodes CASSLQRDSNQPQHF.

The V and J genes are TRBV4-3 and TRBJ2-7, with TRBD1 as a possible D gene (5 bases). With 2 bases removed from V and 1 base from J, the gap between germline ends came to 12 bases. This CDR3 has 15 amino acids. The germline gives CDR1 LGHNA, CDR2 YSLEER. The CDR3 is CASSQLVGQSYEQYF. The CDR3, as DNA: TGCGCCAGCAGCCAACTCGTGGGGCAGTCCTACGAGCAGTACTTC.

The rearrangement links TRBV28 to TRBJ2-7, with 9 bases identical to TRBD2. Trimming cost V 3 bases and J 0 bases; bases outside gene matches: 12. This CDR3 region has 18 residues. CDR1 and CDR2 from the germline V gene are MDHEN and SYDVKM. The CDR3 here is CASSFYQRLAASSYEQYF. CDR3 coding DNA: TGTGCCAGCAGTTTCTACCAACGACTAGCGGCAAGCTCCTACGAGCAGTACTTC. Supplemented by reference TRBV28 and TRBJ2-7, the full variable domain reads DVKVTQSSRYLVKRTGEKVFLECVQDMDHENMFWYRQDPGLGLRLIYFSYDVKMKEKGDIPEGYSVSREKKERFSLILESASTNQTSMYLCASSFYQRLAASSYEQYFGPGTRLTVT.

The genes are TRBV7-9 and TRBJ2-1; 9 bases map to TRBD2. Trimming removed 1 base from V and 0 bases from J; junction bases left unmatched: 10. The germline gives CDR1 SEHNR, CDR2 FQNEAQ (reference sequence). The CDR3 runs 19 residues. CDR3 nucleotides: TGTGCCAGCAGCTTAGGTTTTAGCGGGAGAGTGGGCTCCTACAATGAGCAGTTCTTC. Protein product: CASSLGFSGRVGSYNEQFF.

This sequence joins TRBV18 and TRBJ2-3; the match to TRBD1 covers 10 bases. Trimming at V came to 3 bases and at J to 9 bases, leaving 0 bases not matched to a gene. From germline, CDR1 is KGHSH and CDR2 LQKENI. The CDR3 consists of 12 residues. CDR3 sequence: CASSPTGGTQYF. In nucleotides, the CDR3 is TGTGCCAGCTCACCGACAGGGGGCACGCAGTATTTT.

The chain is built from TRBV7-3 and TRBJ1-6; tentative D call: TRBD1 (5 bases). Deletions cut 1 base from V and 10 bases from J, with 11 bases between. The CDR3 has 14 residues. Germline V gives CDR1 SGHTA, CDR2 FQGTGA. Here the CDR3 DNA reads TGTGCCAGCAGCTTAATTGCAGGGCAATCACCCCTCCACTTT. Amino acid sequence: CASSLIAGQSPLHF.

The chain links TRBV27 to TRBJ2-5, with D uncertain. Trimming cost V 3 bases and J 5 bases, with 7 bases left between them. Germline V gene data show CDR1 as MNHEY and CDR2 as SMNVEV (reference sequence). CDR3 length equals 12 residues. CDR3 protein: CASSLSGETQYF. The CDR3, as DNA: TGTGCCAGCAGTTTGTCCGGGGAGACCCAGTACTTC.

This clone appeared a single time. In DNA, the CDR3 is TGTGCCAGCAGCTTATCCACTCTAGCGGACAATGAGCAGTTCTTC. Translating gives CASSLSTLADNEQFF. This chain links TRBV11-2 with TRBJ2-1; 7 nucleotides agree with TRBD2. The germline V gene has CDR1 SGHAT and CDR2 FQNNGV. This CDR3 is 15 amino acids long. V shed 2 bases and J 5 bases; nucleotides not matched to a gene: 6.

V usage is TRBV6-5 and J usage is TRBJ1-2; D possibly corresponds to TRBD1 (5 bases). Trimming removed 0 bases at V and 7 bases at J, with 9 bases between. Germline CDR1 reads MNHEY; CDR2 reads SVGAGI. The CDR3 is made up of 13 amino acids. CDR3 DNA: TGTGCCAGCAGTTACTCGATTGGGGCTGGCTACACCTTC. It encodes CASSYSIGAGYTF.

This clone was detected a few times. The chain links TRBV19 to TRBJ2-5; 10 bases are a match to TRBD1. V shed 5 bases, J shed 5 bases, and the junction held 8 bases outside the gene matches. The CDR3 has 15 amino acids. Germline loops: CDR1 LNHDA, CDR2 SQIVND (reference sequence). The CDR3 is CASSRGDRGFETQYF. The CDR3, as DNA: TGTGCCAGTAGTCGGGGGGACAGGGGTTTTGAGACCCAGTACTTC.

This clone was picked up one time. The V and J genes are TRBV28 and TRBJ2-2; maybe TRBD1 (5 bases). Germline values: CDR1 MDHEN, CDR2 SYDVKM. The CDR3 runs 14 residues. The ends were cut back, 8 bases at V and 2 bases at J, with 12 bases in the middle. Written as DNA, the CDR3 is TGTGCCAGCTCTAGGCAGGGTAACACCGGGGAGCTGTTTTTT. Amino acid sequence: CASSRQGNTGELFF.